This T cell receptor beta chain was identified during a study of T cell responses to AZD1222 COVID-19 vaccine (dated by TCRdb to the early 2020s). With regard to the full study: Because spike-specific TCR depth and breadth did not differ between the two schedules, AZD1222 recipients who got a second dose at roughly 4 weeks were pooled with those who got a second dose at roughly 12 weeks. TCR sequencing covered more than 230 trial participants: around 210 given two doses of AZD1222 and approximately 26 given two doses of MenACWY control vaccine. Enrollment into the trials was organized by age into subgroups of 18-55, 56-69 and 70-plus years, and those subgroups contained roughly 150, 30 and 60 TCR-sequenced participants, respectively.

The CDR3 regions of human TCRbeta chains were subjected to immunosequencing. Per the authors' processing: TCRs in the repertoires were matched against a reference library of SARS-CoV-2-specific TCRs that had been generated with the MIRA antigen-specificity platform. Breadth was defined as the fraction of unique TCRs that were SARS-CoV-2-associated, and depth was defined as the fraction of total T cells that were SARS-CoV-2-associated. Using the MIRA data, each spike-specific TCR was mapped to the spike region that the TCR reacts to and placed in a CD4 or CD8 class. Log10-transformed breadth and depth values were compared by one-way ANOVA with Sidak's multiple comparisons tests. Here the immuneACCESS table is served through TCRdb, limited to in-frame sequences with V and J called. Missing clones are a known gap in these copies; in checked studies unresolved V genes cover under half, and the rest lacks a known reason. The V and J calls and clone size are taken from that table; D and trimming were inferred from the DNA. Present in this sample are about 150,000 clones, 92% of which were seen just once. Of the sample, around 2.3% falls within the top ten clones.

Findings and caveats that apply to the study as a whole: In the small 56-69-year group, the increase in depth fell short of significance, most likely because of low power. Spike-specific TCR breadth and depth rose significantly after two AZD1222 doses compared with day 0 and with MenACWY recipients. Participants were mostly white British and included more females than males, and it was suggested by the authors that clonal diversity may have been underestimated. Epitopes outside the regions mutated in the B.1.351 and B.1.1.7 variants were reportedly recognized by nearly half of the unique spike-specific TCRs. Vaccine-associated CD4 TCRs spanned the whole spike protein, with dominant responses in regions 160-218 and 743-854. Because no day 14 peak-response samples were available, the repertoires could be characterized only after the peak T cell response. Conclusions about previously exposed vaccinees are limited, since just five to seven AZD1222 recipients were seropositive for SARS-CoV-2 at baseline.

For this clone: The antigen it recognizes is unknown. Per-base quality was not reported, and no clone a single base away is much larger than it.

Sample time point, as interpreted from the label and publication: baseline before first vaccination. The vaccinee samples were drawn from two UK trials, COV001 and COV002, one of which was a single-blind randomized controlled phase 2/3 trial testing AZD1222 (ChAdOx1 nCoV-19) in healthy adults. For TCRbeta chain sequencing, PBMC samples from trial participants were taken at day 0 and at day 28 after the second dose. V is trimmed back by 2 bases and J by 4 bases, and the junction contains 7 bases that no gene match accounts for. The germline V gene yields SGHTA for CDR1 and FQGNSA for CDR2. Including the terminal cysteine and phenylalanine, the CDR3 comprises 15 residues. The kept DNA is CDR3 alone, 45 bases in frame from the first base.

The chain is made from TRBV7-2 and TRBJ1-2, with 7 junctional bases fitting TRBD1. This receptor was identified in an adult in good health. The material was peripheral blood, obtained on day 0 of AZD1222 vaccination. The CDR3: CASSLRQGGLYGYTF. The bases are TGTGCCAGCAGCTTACGGCAGGGGGGACTCTATGGCTACACCTTC.